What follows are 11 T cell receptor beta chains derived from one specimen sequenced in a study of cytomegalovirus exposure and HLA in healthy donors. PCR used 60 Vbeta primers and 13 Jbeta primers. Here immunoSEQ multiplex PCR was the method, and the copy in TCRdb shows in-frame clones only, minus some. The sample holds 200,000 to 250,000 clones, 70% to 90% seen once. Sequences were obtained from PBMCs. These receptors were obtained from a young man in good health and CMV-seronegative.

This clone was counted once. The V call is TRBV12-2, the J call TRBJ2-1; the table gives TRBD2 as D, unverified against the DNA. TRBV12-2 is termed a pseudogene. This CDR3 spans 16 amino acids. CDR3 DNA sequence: TGTGCAAGTCGCCCTCTAGCGGGGGATTACTACAATGAGCAGTTCTTC. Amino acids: CASRPLAGDYYNEQFF.

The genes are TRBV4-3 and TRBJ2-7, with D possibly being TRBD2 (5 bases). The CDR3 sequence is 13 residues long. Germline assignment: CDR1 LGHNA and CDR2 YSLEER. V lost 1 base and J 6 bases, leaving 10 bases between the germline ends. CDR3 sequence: CASSQGGVGEQYF. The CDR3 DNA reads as TGCGCCAGCAGCCAAGGGGGAGTGGGCGAGCAGTACTTC.

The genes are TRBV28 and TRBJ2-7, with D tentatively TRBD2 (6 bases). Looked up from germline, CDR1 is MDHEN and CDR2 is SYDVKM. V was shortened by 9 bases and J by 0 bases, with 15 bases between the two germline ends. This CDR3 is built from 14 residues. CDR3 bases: TGTGCCAGTCATTTGCCCGGGAGCTCCTACGAGCAGTACTTC. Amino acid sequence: CASHLPGSSYEQYF.

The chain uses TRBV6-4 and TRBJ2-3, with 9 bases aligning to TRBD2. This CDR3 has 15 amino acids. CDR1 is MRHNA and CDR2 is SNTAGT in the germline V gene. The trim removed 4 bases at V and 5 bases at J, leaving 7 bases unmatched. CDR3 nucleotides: TGTGCCAGCAGTGCCCTAGCGGGGCGAGGAGATACGCAGTATTTT. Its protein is CASSALAGRGDTQYF.

For the CDR3, the DNA is TGTGCCACCATAAAGGGGGGGAACACAGATACGCAGTATTTT. Its protein is CATIKGGNTDTQYF. V is TRBV6-1 and J is TRBJ2-3; D possibly corresponds to TRBD2 (7 bases). This CDR3 comprises 14 residues. Germline V gives CDR1 MNHNS, CDR2 SASEGT. Trimming took off 10 bases at V and 2 bases at J, with 16 bases between the two ends.

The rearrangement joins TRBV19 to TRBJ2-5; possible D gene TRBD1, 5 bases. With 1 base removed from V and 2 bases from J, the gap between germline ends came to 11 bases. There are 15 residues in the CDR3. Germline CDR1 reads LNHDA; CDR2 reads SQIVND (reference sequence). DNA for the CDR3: TGTGCCAGTAGTATAGGGGGCACACCTCAAGAGACCCAGTACTTC. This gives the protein CASSIGGTPQETQYF.

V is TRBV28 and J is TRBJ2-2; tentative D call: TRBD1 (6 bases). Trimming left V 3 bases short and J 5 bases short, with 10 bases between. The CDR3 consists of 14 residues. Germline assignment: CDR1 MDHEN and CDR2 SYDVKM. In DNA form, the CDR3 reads TGTGCCAGCAGTTTTGGGGGCTGGACCGGGGAGCTGTTTTTT. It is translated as CASSFGGWTGELFF.

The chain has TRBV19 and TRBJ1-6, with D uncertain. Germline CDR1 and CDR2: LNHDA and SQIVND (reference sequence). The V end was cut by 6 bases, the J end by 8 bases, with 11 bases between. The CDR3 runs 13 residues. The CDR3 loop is CASRQEGYSPLHF. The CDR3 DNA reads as TGTGCCAGTAGACAAGAGGGTTATTCACCCCTCCACTTT.

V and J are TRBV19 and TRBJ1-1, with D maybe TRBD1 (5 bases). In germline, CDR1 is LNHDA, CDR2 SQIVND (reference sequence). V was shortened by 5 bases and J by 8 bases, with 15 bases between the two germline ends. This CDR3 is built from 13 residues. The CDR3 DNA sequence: TGTGCCAGTAGTTTCGGGGGTACCAGCGAAGCTTTCTTT. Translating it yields CASSFGGTSEAFF.

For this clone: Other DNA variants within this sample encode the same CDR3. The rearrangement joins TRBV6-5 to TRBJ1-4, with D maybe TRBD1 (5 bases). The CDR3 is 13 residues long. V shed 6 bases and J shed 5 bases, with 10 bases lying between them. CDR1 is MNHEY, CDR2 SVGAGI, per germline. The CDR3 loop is CASRTGGNEKLFF. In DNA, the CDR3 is TGTGCCAGCAGAACTGGGGGGAATGAAAAACTGTTTTTT.

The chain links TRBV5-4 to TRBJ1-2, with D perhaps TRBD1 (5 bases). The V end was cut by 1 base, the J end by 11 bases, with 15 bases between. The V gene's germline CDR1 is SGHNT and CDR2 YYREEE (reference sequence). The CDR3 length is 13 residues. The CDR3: CASSLKGYRWYTF. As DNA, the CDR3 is TGTGCCAGCAGCTTGAAGGGGTACCGGTGGTACACCTTC. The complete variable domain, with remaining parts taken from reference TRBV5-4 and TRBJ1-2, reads ETGVTQSPTHLIKTRGQQVTLRCSSQSGHNTVSWYQQALGQGPQFIFQYYREEENGRGNFPPRFSGLQFPNYSSELNVNALELDDSALYLCASSLKGYRWYTFGSGTRLTVV.